The T cell receptor beta chain under discussion was sequenced for a study of B cell selection in AIRE deficiency. Study-level points and caveats: Only about 9.3% of 3,500 to 4,500 shared Treg sequences were patient-specific; roughly 30% healthy-specific. Patient Tconv and Treg cells showed healthy-like TCRBV usage, CDR3 length, diversity. Shorter CDR3s marked shared Treg sequences, biased toward few non-templated insertions.

Produced via immunoSEQ multiplex PCR; TCRdb's table is partial and in-frame only. The sample consists of about 23,000 clones, 97% of them appearing once. Comment on this clone: Antigen unknown.

Conventional CD4 T cells were sorted as CD4+CD127+ cells. The sequenced sample was conventional CD4+ T cells sorted from PBMCs. The receptor was isolated from a human donor with AIRE deficiency.

CDR3: CASSSSGGASTEAFF. The CDR3 coding sequence is TGTGCCAGCAGTTCTTCAGGGGGCGCAAGCACTGAAGCTTTCTTT. The V and J genes are TRBV6-6 and TRBJ1-1; TRBD1 agrees at 8 bases. Trimming at V came to 4 bases and at J to 4 bases, leaving 8 bases not matched to a gene. Per the germline V gene, CDR1 is MNHNY and CDR2 is SVGAGI (reference sequence). This CDR3 comprises 15 residues.